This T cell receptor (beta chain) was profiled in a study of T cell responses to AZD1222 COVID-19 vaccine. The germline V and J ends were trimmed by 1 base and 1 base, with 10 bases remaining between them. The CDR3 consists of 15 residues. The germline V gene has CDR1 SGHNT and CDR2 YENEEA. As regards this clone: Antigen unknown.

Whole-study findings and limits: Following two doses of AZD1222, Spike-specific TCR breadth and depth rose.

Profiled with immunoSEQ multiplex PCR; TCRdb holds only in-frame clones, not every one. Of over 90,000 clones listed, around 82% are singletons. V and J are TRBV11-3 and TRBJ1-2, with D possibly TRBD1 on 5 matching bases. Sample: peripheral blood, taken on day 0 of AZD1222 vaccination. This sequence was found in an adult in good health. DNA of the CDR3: TGTGCCAGCAGCTTAGCCACAGGCTATAACTATGGCTACACCTTC. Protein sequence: CASSLATGYNYGYTF.